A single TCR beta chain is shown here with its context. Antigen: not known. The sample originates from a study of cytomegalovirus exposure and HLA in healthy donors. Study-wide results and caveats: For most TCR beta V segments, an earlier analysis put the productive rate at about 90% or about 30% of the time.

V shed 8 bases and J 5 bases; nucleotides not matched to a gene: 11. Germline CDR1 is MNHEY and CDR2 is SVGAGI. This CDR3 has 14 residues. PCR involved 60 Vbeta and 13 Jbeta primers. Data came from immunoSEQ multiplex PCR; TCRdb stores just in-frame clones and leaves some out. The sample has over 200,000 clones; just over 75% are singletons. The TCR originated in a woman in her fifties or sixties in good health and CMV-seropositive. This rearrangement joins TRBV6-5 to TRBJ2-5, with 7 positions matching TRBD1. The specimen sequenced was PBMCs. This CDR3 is CASGPPGTAETQYF. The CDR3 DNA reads TGTGCCAGCGGACCACCCGGGACAGCCGAGACCCAGTACTTC.